This T cell receptor beta chain was recorded in a study of response to subunit inactivated influenza vaccine. MiXCR was run by TCRdb on the RT-PCR reads, yielding one entry per CDR3 protein. The table has hundreds of thousands of distinct CDR3 sequences, approximately 13% seen once. Study outcomes and limitations: Authors suggested that a seasonal influenza vaccination recruits few new T cells each time.

This clonotype has just a few counts. Its antigen is not identified. The junction had 13 bases not matched to a gene; V was cut back by 6 bases and J by 5 bases. Germline loops: CDR1 SQVTM, CDR2 ANQGSEA. The CDR3 extends over 15 amino acids. Sequencing was performed on PBMCs from blood, taken 40 to 50 days after vaccination. The clonotype was recovered from a middle-aged man who received an inactivated influenza vaccine. This chain links TRBV29-1 with TRBJ2-5; TRBD1 matches 9 bases. CDR3 in amino acids: CSVLGQGKFGETQYF. Here the CDR3 DNA reads TGCAGCGTACTCGGACAGGGGAAATTCGGTGAGACCCAGTACTTC.